In this sample, the clone carrying this TCR beta chain turned up many times. What it binds is unknown. The sample comes from a study of blood T cells in healthy people across ages. Germline CDR1 is MDHEN and CDR2 is SYDVKM. The CDR3 is made up of 11 amino acids. Trimming pared 7 bases from V and 5 bases from J, leaving 8 bases between. A second PCR, run for 7 to 11 cycles, used a sample-barcoded 5' primer plus a J-beta primer mix. TCRdb re-called the 5' RACE reads through MiXCR, storing one row per CDR3 protein. In the table there are roughly 1.5 million distinct CDR3 sequences, under 55% of which are singletons. Findings of the study overall: Among long-lived donors, naive CD4+ cells were more numerous and diversity higher than in aged donors.

The chain has TRBV28 and TRBJ2-5; D is uncertain. The specimen sequenced was blood. This receptor was obtained from a woman aged 18-29 years in good health. This chain's CDR3 is CASTQGETQYF. The CDR3 DNA sequence: TGTGCCAGCACCCAAGGGGAGACCCAGTACTTC. Based on the CDR3 plus reference TRBV28 and TRBJ2-5, the full variable domain is DVKVTQSSRYLVKRTGEKVFLECVQDMDHENMFWYRQDPGLGLRLIYFSYDVKMKEKGDIPEGYSVSREKKERFSLILESASTNQTSMYLCASTQGETQYFGPGTRLLVL.